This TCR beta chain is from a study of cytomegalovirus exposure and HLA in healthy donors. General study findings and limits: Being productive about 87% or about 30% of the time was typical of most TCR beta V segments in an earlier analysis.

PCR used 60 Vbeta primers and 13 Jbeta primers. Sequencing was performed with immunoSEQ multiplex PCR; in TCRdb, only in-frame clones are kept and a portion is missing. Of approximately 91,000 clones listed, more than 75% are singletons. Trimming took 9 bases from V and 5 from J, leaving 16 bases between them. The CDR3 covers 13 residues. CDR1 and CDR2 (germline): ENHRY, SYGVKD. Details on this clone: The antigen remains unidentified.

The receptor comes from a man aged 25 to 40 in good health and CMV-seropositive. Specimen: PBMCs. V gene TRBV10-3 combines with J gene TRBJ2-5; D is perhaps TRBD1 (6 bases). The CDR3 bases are TGTGCCATTAAAGGAAACCAGGGGGAGACCCAGTACTTC. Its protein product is CAIKGNQGETQYF.